The next 21 T cell receptor beta chains were all read from a single sample in a study of CD8 T cells in Susac syndrome. RNA, at about 0.45 to 1 ug, was reverse transcribed with random hexamers. One entry per CDR3 protein, called by TCRdb with MiXCR from the immunoSEQ multiplex PCR reads. This sample yields approximately 80,000 distinct CDR3 sequences, of which roughly 95% are seen a single time; about 0.5% belongs to the top ten. Sequencing was done on a sample of CD8+ T cells from PBMCs. The receptors were gathered from a human donor with Susac syndrome.

This clonotype has just a few counts. The chain is built from TRBV7-9 and TRBJ1-6; no clear D. The V gene lost 1 base and the J gene lost 7 bases, with 5 bases spanning the gap. The CDR3 contains 13 residues. Germline CDR1 is SEHNR and CDR2 is FQNEAQ (reference sequence). The CDR3 coding sequence is TGTGCCAGCAGCTTAGGGTCGAATTCACCCCTCCACTTT. Translation: CASSLGSNSPLHF.

This clonotype has a handful of counts. A read error may produce the germline difference seen at one junction end. V gene TRBV5-6 combines with J gene TRBJ1-5; 10 bases match TRBD1. This CDR3 has 15 amino acids. Looked up from germline, CDR1 is SGHDT and CDR2 is YYEEEE. CDR3 loop: CASSLGQGFNQPQHF. The CDR3 DNA follows: TGTGCCAGCAGTTTGGGACAGGGGTTCAATCAGCCCCAGCATTTT.

The chain combines TRBV16 with TRBJ1-2, with 7 nucleotides matching TRBD1. This CDR3 spans 15 amino acids. Germline assignment: CDR1 KGHSY and CDR2 FQNENV. V dropped 2 bases and J dropped 5; count of bases not matched to a gene: 8. Here the CDR3 DNA reads TGTGCCAGCAGCCAACCGAACAGGGGCGATTATGGCTACACCTTC. Its translation is CASSQPNRGDYGYTF.

The chain joins TRBV20-1 to TRBJ2-7; possible D gene TRBD2, 5 bases. The CDR3 length is 15 residues. Germline CDR1 reads DFQATT; CDR2 reads SNEGSKA (reference sequence). Trimming pared 2 bases from V and 0 bases from J, leaving 14 bases between. The CDR3 loop is CSARHPGMGSYEQYF. The CDR3 coding sequence is TGCAGTGCTAGACATCCGGGGATGGGCTCCTACGAGCAGTACTTC.

The chain employs TRBV2 and TRBJ2-1; D may be TRBD1 (5 bases). CDR3 length: 15 amino acids. Germline V gene data show CDR1 as SNHLY and CDR2 as FYNNEI. Trimming pared 8 bases from V and 7 bases from J, leaving 21 bases between. The CDR3 protein is CASLSRGYVGNEQFF. The CDR3 DNA reads TGTGCCAGCCTCTCAAGGGGATATGTCGGGAATGAGCAGTTCTTC.

The V call is TRBV6-5, the J call TRBJ2-1, with 8 positions matching TRBD2. V was pared by 5 bases and J by 10 bases, with 7 bases of the junction left unmatched. Germline-derived CDR1 and CDR2 are MNHEY and SVGAGI. CDR3 size: 13 residues. CDR3 protein: CASSTGTRREQFF. CDR3 in DNA: TGTGCCAGCAGTACGGGGACTAGGAGGGAGCAGTTCTTC.

The chain joins TRBV12-3 or TRBV12-4 to TRBJ2-3; D may be TRBD2 (6 bases). This CDR3 region has 16 residues. V lost 5 bases and J lost 1, with 16 bases in between. In DNA form, the CDR3 reads TGTGCCAGCAGTACTAGGCGGGGAGGCGGCACAGATACGCAGTATTTT. This codes for CASSTRRGGGTDTQYF.

The chain has TRBV29-1 and TRBJ2-2; a possible D gene is TRBD1 (5 bases). The germline V and J ends were trimmed by 0 bases and 7 bases, with 12 bases remaining between them. Germline V lookup: CDR1 SQVTM, CDR2 ANQGSEA. The length of the CDR3 is 14 residues. The CDR3 reads CSVEDFGRGGELFF. The CDR3, as DNA: TGCAGCGTTGAAGACTTTGGAAGGGGCGGGGAGCTGTTTTTT.

This chain links TRBV6-9 with TRBJ2-5; 8 nucleotides agree with TRBD1. Germline loops: CDR1 MNHGY, CDR2 SVAAGI. The junction had 9 bases not matched to a gene; V was cut back by 9 bases and J by 6 bases. The CDR3 is 13 residues long. The CDR3 sequence is CASRQGKCKTQYF. As DNA, the CDR3 is TGTGCCAGTCGACAGGGGAAGTGTAAGACCCAGTACTTC.

V and J are TRBV28 and TRBJ1-1, with no clear D. The CDR3 has 15 residues. The V gene lost 4 bases and the J gene lost 1 base, with 13 bases spanning the gap. Germline values: CDR1 MDHEN, CDR2 SYDVKM. The CDR3 sequence is CASSSPWTGNTEAFF. CDR3 bases: TGTGCCAGCAGTTCTCCATGGACGGGGAACACTGAAGCTTTCTTT.

The rearrangement uses TRBV12-3 or TRBV12-4 and TRBJ2-7, with a possible D match to TRBD1 (6 bases). Deletions cut 4 bases from V and 2 bases from J, with 18 bases between. CDR3 length: 16 residues. The CDR3 DNA reads as TGTGCCAGCAGTTCCCGTTGGCAGGGGTCAACCTACGAGCAGTACTTC. It specifies CASSSRWQGSTYEQYF.

Turning to this clonotype: At one boundary the junction diverges from the germline segment, which might be a read error. The genes are TRBV7-9 and TRBJ1-1, with D maybe TRBD1 (5 bases). CDR3 length equals 15 residues. Germline V gives CDR1 SEHNR, CDR2 FQNEAQ (reference sequence). The CDR3 loop reads CASSLGRGAGTEASF. As DNA, the CDR3 is TGTGCCAGCAGCTTGGGAAGGGGAGCGGGCACTGAAGCTTCCTTT.

This clonotype showed up just once. V usage is TRBV9 and J usage is TRBJ2-6; no reliable D call. In germline, CDR1 is SGDLS, CDR2 YYNGEE. The length of the CDR3 is 16 residues. Trimming cost V 0 bases and J 0 bases, with 7 bases left between them. CDR3 amino acids: CASSVGITSGANVLTF. CDR3 sequence (DNA): TGTGCCAGCAGCGTAGGTATCACCTCTGGGGCCAACGTCCTGACTTTC.

Comment on this clonotype: One end of the junction fails to match germline, which may point to a read error. This rearrangement joins TRBV7-7 to TRBJ2-1; no clear D gene. Germline lookup yields CDR1 SSHAT and CDR2 FNYEAQ (reference sequence). The CDR3 covers 16 residues. CDR3 sequence reads: CASSPDDGASYNEQFF. CDR3 DNA sequence: TGTGCTAGCAGCCCGGATGATGGAGCCTCCTACAATGAGCAGTTCTTC.

This chain links TRBV9 with TRBJ2-3; 11 nucleotides match TRBD2. Unmatched junction bases numbered 5, after V lost 3 bases and J lost 2 bases. The CDR3 extends over 16 amino acids. CDR1 and CDR2 (germline): SGDLS, YYNGEE. DNA for the CDR3: TGTGCCAGCAGCGCGGGACTAGCGGCCTACACAGATACGCAGTATTTT. It specifies CASSAGLAAYTDTQYF.

This clonotype appeared a single time. The chain couples TRBV27 to TRBJ2-5; TRBD1 might be the D (5 bases). The CDR3 is 15 residues long. Germline V gene sequence: CDR1 MNHEY, CDR2 SMNVEV (reference sequence). V was clipped by 3 bases and J by 4 bases, with 15 bases between them. The CDR3 reads CASSFGSGPRETQYF. The CDR3, as DNA: TGTGCCAGCAGTTTTGGGTCAGGGCCGAGAGAGACCCAGTACTTC.

This chain uses TRBV5-4 with TRBJ2-5, with a weak D call TRBD2 (7 bases). Germline CDR1 is SGHNT and CDR2 is YYREEE (reference sequence). The CDR3 covers 15 residues. Trimming pared 0 bases from V and 3 bases from J, leaving 12 bases between. This CDR3 reads CASSLVGGAEETQYF. The DNA of the CDR3 is TGTGCCAGCAGCTTGGTAGGGGGGGCTGAAGAGACCCAGTACTTC.

This chain joins TRBV12-3 or TRBV12-4 and TRBJ2-1, with D perhaps TRBD1 (6 bases). V lost 7 bases to trimming and J lost 5 bases, with 12 bases between them. The CDR3 consists of 13 residues. The CDR3 here is CASTVGGDNEQFF. The CDR3 DNA is TGTGCCAGCACCGTAGGGGGAGACAATGAGCAGTTCTTC.

The rearrangement uses TRBV2 and TRBJ2-7; D is unclear. Germline CDR1 and CDR2: SNHLY and FYNNEI. The CDR3 is made up of 13 amino acids. The germline V and J ends were trimmed by 8 bases and 3 bases, with 14 bases remaining between them. The CDR3 sequence is CASGSSGNYEQYF. CDR3 sequence (DNA): TGTGCCAGCGGAAGTTCAGGCAACTACGAGCAGTACTTC.

The gene calls are TRBV5-1 and TRBJ1-1; D possibly corresponds to TRBD1 (5 bases). The CDR3 consists of 14 residues. V was trimmed by 4 bases and J by 5 bases, leaving 15 bases between them. Germline V CDR1 and CDR2: SGHRS, YFSETQ. CDR3 sequence reads: CASSPISGRTEAFF. Written as DNA, the CDR3 is TGCGCCAGCAGCCCTATATCAGGGAGAACTGAAGCTTTCTTT.

This clonotype came up once. The rearrangement uses TRBV2 and TRBJ2-2, with D possibly being TRBD2 (5 bases). This CDR3 comprises 12 residues. The germline gives CDR1 SNHLY, CDR2 FYNNEI. Trimming took 8 bases from V and 3 from J, leaving 7 bases between them. Written as DNA, the CDR3 is TGTGCCAGCCGGACTCACACCGGGGAGCTGTTTTTT. Residues: CASRTHTGELFF.